This entry lists 15 T cell receptor beta chains sequenced from one sample in a study of blood T cell repertoires in COVID-19. TCRdb keeps only in-frame clones here, not all; method: immunoSEQ multiplex PCR. Seen here are roughly 260,000 clones, 88% observed once, and the top ten hold about 11%. Input material: peripheral blood. Receptors were obtained from a woman aged 25 to 39 with COVID-19, enrolled during active disease.

V is TRBV14 and J is TRBJ1-1; D is possibly TRBD1 (5 bases). CDR3 size: 16 residues. Trimming left V 0 bases short and J 10 bases short, with 21 bases between. Germline lookup yields CDR1 SGHDN and CDR2 FVKESK. The CDR3 loop is CASSQDVGTDRERAFF. The CDR3 DNA follows: TGTGCCAGCAGCCAAGATGTCGGGACTGACCGCGAACGAGCTTTCTTT.

CDR3: CASSIEAGNPNYGYTF. The CDR3 DNA reads TGTGCCAGTAGTATAGAGGCAGGGAATCCTAACTATGGCTACACCTTC. J is TRBJ1-2 and V is TRBV19, with a tentative D call TRBD1 (5 bases). The V gene lost 0 bases and the J gene lost 0 bases, with 11 bases spanning the gap. Germline lookup yields CDR1 LNHDA and CDR2 SQIVND (reference sequence). This CDR3 comprises 16 residues.

The rearrangement uses TRBV30 and TRBJ1-5; D is uncertain. This CDR3 has 14 residues. Germline CDR1 is GTSNPN and CDR2 is SVGIG (reference sequence). The V gene lost 4 bases and the J gene lost 5 bases, with 15 bases spanning the gap. The CDR3 here is CAWTRGGLDQPQHF. As DNA, the CDR3 is TGTGCCTGGACCAGAGGAGGGCTCGATCAGCCCCAGCATTTT.

This chain links TRBV28 with TRBJ2-1; possible D gene TRBD1, 5 bases. V was pared by 3 bases and J by 8 bases, with 17 bases between. This CDR3 has 15 amino acids. The germline V gene has CDR1 MDHEN and CDR2 SYDVKM. The CDR3 here is CASSFLGWGGDEQFF. CDR3 coding DNA: TGTGCCAGCAGTTTCCTCGGCTGGGGCGGCGATGAGCAGTTCTTC.

The gene calls are TRBV24-1 and TRBJ1-5, with D hard to call. The CDR3 runs 10 residues. V lost 9 bases to trimming and J lost 5 bases, with 4 bases between them. Germline V lookup: CDR1 KGHDR, CDR2 SFDVKD. CDR3: CATAYQPQHF. The CDR3 DNA reads as TGTGCCACCGCGTATCAGCCCCAGCATTTT.

This clone was seen only a few times. The chain combines TRBV24-1 with TRBJ1-2; 8 nucleotides line up with TRBD1. Germline V gene sequence: CDR1 KGHDR, CDR2 SFDVKD. With 4 bases clipped from V and 3 bases from J, the junction kept 6 bases outside the gene matches. The CDR3 is 15 residues long. The CDR3 nucleotides are TGTGCCACCAGTGACAGGACAGGGCGTCACTATGGCTACACCTTC. Protein: CATSDRTGRHYGYTF.

This chain uses TRBV10-3 with TRBJ2-2; maybe TRBD1 (5 bases). Per germline, CDR1 ENHRY and CDR2 SYGVKD. Trimming pared 4 bases from V and 4 bases from J, leaving 13 bases between. There are 15 residues in the CDR3. Here the CDR3 DNA reads TGTGCCATCAGTGGGGGCCTAAGAGTCACCGGGGAGCTGTTTTTT. This sequence encodes CAISGGLRVTGELFF.

This clone has only a few counts. The gene calls are TRBV6-6 and TRBJ1-2, with TRBD1 matching over 8 bases. CDR1 is MNHNY, CDR2 SVGAGI, per germline (reference sequence). The CDR3 is 15 residues long. Germline trimming cut 6 bases from V and 0 bases from J; bases unmatched to any gene: 6. The CDR3 here is CASRRFRGPNYGYTF. Written as DNA, the CDR3 is TGTGCCAGCAGGCGATTCAGGGGGCCTAACTATGGCTACACCTTC.

The chain carries TRBV5-1 and TRBJ2-7, with 7 bases fitting TRBD1. This CDR3 has 14 amino acids. Germline CDR1 reads SGHRS; CDR2 reads YFSETQ. With V trimmed by 0 bases and J by 6 bases, 6 bases remained unmatched. The CDR3 bases are TGCGCCAGCAGCTTGGGACACCCAGGGGGCGAGCAGTACTTC. It yields the protein CASSLGHPGGEQYF.

This chain joins TRBV2 and TRBJ2-3; D is ambiguous. Germline-derived CDR1 and CDR2 are SNHLY and FYNNEI. This CDR3 region has 13 residues. V gave up 9 bases and J gave up 4 bases, with 14 bases separating them. The CDR3 reads CARRLSSSDTQYF. The CDR3 nucleotides read TGTGCCAGGAGGCTCAGCAGTTCAGATACGCAGTATTTT. The variable domain in full, with the rest retrieved from reference TRBV2 and TRBJ2-3, is EPEVTQTPSHQVTQMGQEVILRCVPISNHLYFYWYRQILGQKVEFLVSFYNNEISEKSEIFDDQFSVERPDGSNFTLKIRSTKLEDSAMYFCARRLSSSDTQYFGPGTRLTVL.

The V gene is TRBV27, the J gene TRBJ1-5, with D unresolved. The CDR3 runs 14 residues. Germline V lookup: CDR1 MNHEY, CDR2 SMNVEV (reference sequence). Trimming shortened V by 3 bases and J by 4 bases, and 10 bases separated the two germline ends. The CDR3 DNA reads TGTGCCAGCAGTTTTCTCGGGGATAATCAGCCCCAGCATTTT. It encodes CASSFLGDNQPQHF.

The chain employs TRBV10-3 and TRBJ2-7, with D perhaps TRBD1 (6 bases). CDR1 and CDR2 (germline): ENHRY, SYGVKD. Trimming shortened V by 3 bases and J by 4 bases, and 13 bases separated the two germline ends. The CDR3 is made up of 14 amino acids. The CDR3 bases are TGTGCCATCAGTGAAAACCTTCAGGGGTACGAGCAGTACTTC. Translation gives CAISENLQGYEQYF.

V is TRBV6-6 and J is TRBJ2-7; 9 bases line up with TRBD1. V dropped 7 bases and J dropped 4; count of bases not matched to a gene: 8. Germline CDR1 reads MNHNY; CDR2 reads SVGAGI (reference sequence). This CDR3 region has 14 residues. The CDR3 reads CASTGQGLQYEQYF. The CDR3 region has the DNA TGTGCCAGCACCGGACAGGGGCTTCAATACGAGCAGTACTTC.

This chain uses TRBV7-9 with TRBJ2-1; the match to TRBD2 covers 14 bases. CDR1 is SEHNR, CDR2 FQNEAQ, per germline (reference sequence). Losses at the gene ends were 4 bases for V and 2 bases for J; bases not matched to a gene: 10. The CDR3 sequence is 19 residues long. The CDR3 here is CASSWKPGLAGAPYNEQFF. CDR3 in DNA: TGTGCCAGCAGCTGGAAACCGGGACTAGCGGGAGCGCCCTACAATGAGCAGTTCTTC.

The rearrangement links TRBV4-1 to TRBJ1-2; D call uncertain. The CDR3 sequence is 16 residues long. Germline-derived CDR1 and CDR2 are MGHRA and YSYEKL. Deletions cut 2 bases from V and 2 bases from J, with 15 bases between. The CDR3: CASSQTPRQLNYGYTF. The CDR3 region has the DNA TGCGCCAGCAGCCAAACCCCGCGGCAGCTAAACTATGGCTACACCTTC.